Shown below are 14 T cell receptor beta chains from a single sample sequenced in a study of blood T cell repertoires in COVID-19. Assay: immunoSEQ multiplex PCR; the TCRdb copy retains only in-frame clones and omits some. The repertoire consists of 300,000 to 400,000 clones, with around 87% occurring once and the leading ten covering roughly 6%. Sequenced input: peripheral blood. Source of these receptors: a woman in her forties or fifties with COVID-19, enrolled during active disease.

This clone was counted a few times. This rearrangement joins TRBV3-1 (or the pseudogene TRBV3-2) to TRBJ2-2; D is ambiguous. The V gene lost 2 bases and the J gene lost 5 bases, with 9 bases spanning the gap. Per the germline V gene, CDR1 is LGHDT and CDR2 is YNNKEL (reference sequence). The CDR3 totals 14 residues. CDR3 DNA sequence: TGTGCCAGCAGCCAACTAACAGTGACCGGGGAGCTGTTTTTT. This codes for CASSQLTVTGELFF.

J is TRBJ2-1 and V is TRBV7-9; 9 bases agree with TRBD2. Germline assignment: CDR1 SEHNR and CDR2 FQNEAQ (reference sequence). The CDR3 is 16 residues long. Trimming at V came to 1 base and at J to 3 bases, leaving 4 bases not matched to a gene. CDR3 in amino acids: CASSLGVAGVYNEQFF. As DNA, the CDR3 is TGTGCCAGCAGCTTAGGTGTAGCGGGAGTCTACAATGAGCAGTTCTTC.

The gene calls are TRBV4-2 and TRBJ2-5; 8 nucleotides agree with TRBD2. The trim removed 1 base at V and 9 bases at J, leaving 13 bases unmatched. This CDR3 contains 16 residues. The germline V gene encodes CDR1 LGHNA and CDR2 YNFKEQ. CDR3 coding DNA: TGTGCCAGCAGCCAAGGGATTTATAGCGGGGCGGGGGCCCAGTACTTC. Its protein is CASSQGIYSGAGAQYF.

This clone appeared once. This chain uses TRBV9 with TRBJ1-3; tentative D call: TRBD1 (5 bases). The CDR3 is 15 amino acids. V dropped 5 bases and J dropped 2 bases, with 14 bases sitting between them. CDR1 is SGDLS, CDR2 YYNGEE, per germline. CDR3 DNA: TGTGCCAGCAGGGCTTCACAGGTTCCTGGAAACACCATATATTTT. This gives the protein CASRASQVPGNTIYF.

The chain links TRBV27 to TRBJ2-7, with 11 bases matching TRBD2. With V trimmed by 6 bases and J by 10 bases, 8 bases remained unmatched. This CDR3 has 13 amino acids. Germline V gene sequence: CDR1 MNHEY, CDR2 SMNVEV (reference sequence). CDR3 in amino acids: CASRNSGRGSQYF. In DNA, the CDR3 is TGTGCCAGCAGAAATAGCGGGAGGGGGAGTCAGTACTTC.

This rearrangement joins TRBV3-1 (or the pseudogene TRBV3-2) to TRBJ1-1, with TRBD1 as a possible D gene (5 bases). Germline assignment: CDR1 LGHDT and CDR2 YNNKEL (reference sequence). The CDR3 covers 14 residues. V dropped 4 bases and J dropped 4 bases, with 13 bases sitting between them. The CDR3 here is CASSLVGGGTEAFF. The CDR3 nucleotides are TGTGCCAGCAGCCTGGTTGGGGGAGGCACTGAAGCTTTCTTT.

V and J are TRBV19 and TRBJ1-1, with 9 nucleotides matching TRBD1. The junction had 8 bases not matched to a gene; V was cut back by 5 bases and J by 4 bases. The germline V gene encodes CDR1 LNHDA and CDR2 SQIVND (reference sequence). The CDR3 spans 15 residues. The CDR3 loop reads CASSFTGGAGTEAFF. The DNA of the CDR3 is TGTGCCAGTAGTTTCACAGGGGGCGCGGGCACTGAAGCTTTCTTT.

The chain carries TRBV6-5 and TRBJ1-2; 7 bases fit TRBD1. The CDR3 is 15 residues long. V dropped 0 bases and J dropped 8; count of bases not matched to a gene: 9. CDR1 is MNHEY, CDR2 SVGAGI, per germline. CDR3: CASSYSPGTAKGYTF. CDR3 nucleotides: TGTGCCAGCAGTTACTCACCCGGGACAGCAAAAGGCTACACCTTC.

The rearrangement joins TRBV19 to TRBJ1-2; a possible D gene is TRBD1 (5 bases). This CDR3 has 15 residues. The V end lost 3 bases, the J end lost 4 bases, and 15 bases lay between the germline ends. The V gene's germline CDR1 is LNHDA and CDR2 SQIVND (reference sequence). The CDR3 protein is CASSIILRAPYGYTF. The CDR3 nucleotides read TGTGCCAGTAGTATTATTCTCAGGGCCCCCTATGGCTACACCTTC.

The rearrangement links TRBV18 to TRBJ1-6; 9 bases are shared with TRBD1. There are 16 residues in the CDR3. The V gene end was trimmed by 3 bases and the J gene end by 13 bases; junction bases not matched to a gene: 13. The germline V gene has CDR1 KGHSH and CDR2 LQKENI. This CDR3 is CASSPLGTGTTPPLHF. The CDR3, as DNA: TGTGCCAGCTCACCGTTAGGGACAGGGACCACCCCTCCCCTCCACTTT. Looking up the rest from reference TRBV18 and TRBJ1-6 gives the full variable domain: NAGVMQNPRHLVRRRGQEARLRCSPMKGHSHVYWYRQLPEEGLKFMVYLQKENIIDESGMPKERFSAEFPKEGPSILRIQQVVRGDSAAYFCASSPLGTGTTPPLHFGNGTRLTVT.

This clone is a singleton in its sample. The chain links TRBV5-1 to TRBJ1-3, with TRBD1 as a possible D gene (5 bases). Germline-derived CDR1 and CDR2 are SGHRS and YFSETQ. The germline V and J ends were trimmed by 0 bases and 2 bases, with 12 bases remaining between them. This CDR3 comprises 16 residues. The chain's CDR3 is CASSLDKGLPGNTIYF. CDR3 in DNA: TGCGCCAGCAGCTTGGATAAGGGGCTTCCTGGAAACACCATATATTTT.

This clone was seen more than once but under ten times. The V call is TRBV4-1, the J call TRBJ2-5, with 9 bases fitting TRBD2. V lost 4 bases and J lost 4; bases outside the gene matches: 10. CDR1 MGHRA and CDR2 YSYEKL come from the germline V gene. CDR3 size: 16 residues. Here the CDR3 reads CASSPLAGALTETQYF. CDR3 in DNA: TGCGCCAGCAGCCCCTTAGCGGGAGCGCTGACAGAGACCCAGTACTTC.

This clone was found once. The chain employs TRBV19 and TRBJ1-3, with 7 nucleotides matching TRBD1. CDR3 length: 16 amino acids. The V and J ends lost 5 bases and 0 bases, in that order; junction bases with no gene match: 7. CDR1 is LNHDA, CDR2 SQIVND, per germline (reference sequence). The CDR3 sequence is CASSDNRGSSGNTIYF. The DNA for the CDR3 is TGTGCCAGTAGTGACAACAGGGGAAGCTCTGGAAACACCATATATTTT.

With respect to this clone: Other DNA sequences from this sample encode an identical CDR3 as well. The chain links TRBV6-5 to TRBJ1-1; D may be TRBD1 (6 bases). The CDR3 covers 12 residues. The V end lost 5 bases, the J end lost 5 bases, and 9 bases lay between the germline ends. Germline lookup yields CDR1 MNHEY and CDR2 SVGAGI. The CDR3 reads CASSRGATEAFF. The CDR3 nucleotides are TGTGCCAGCAGTCGGGGGGCTACTGAAGCTTTCTTT.